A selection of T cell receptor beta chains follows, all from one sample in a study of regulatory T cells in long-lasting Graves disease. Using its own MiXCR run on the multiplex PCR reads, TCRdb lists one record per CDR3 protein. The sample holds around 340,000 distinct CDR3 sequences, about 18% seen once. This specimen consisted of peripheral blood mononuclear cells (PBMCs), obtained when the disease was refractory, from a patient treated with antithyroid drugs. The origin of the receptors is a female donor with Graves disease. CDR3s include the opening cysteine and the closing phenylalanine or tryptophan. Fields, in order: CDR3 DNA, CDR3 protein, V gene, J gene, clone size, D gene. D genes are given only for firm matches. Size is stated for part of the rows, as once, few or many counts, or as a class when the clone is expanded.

TGTGTCTGGAGCCACGGGACAGGGGGATTAGGGATTCAAGATCGACCCCTCCACTTT	CVWSHGTGGLGIQDRPLHF	TRBV30	TRBJ1-6	.	TRBD1
TGTGCCAGCACCATAGCGTGGGGGGTCTACGAGCAGTACTTC	CASTIAWGVYEQYF	TRBV28	TRBJ2-7	many	.
TGCAGTGCTAGAGATTGGCTCGAGCAGTACTTC	CSARDWLEQYF	TRBV20-1	TRBJ2-7	few	.
TGTGCCAGCAGTTTTACGGCACAGGCCCCTTATGGTTACACCTTC	CASSFTAQAPYGYTF	TRBV6-9	TRBJ1-2	.	.
TGTGCCAGCAGCTCCGTCGAGACCCAGTACTTC	CASSSVETQYF	TRBV7-9	TRBJ2-5	many	.
TGTGCCAGCAGTTCATACACTAGCGGGAGAAATGAGCAGTTCTTC	CASSSYTSGRNEQFF	TRBV6-5	TRBJ2-1	.	TRBD2
TGTGCCAGCAGCCAGGCCGGGCCTGGGGCCAACGTCCTGACTTTC	CASSQAGPGANVLTF	TRBV6-1	TRBJ2-6	.	.
TGTGCCAGTAGTATAGGTTGGGATGGTCAGCAGTACTTC	CASSIGWDGQQYF	TRBV19	TRBJ2-7	few	.
TGTGCCAGCAGCTCTACAGGTTACTATGGCTACACCTTC	CASSSTGYYGYTF	TRBV13	TRBJ1-2	many	.
TGTGCCAGCAGCCCGGTCCTCGACGAGCAGTACTTC	CASSPVLDEQYF	TRBV7-2	TRBJ2-7	.	.
TGTGCCACCAGTGCGGACAGGGGGCCGAGGGCCAAAAACATTCAGTACTTC	CATSADRGPRAKNIQYF	TRBV24-1	TRBJ2-4	many	TRBD1
TGCGCCAGCAGCTTCGGGACAGGGTTGTACGAGCAGTACTTC	CASSFGTGLYEQYF	TRBV5-1	TRBJ2-7	.	TRBD1
TGCAGTGCTAGGGAACAGGGGCATGGCTACACCTTC	CSAREQGHGYTF	TRBV20-1	TRBJ1-2	many	TRBD1
TGTGCCAGCAGTTACTCTGGTCGGGGTGACGGGGAGCTGTTTTTT	CASSYSGRGDGELFF	TRBV6-9	TRBJ2-2	.	.
TGTGCCAGCAGTTTAGCGTTACAGGGGAATCAGCCCCAGCATTTT	CASSLALQGNQPQHF	TRBV12-3/TRBV12-4	TRBJ1-5	many	TRBD1
TGTGCCATCAGTGAGTCGACGGGCAATGGCTACACCTTC	CAISESTGNGYTF	TRBV10-3	TRBJ1-2	.	.
TGCAGTGCTAGAGAGATCGAGACTCGAGCTTTCTTT	CSAREIETRAFF	TRBV20-1	TRBJ1-1	many	.
TGCAGCGCCGGGGACGGATCCTACGAGCAGTACTTC	CSAGDGSYEQYF	TRBV29-1	TRBJ2-7	many	.
TGTGCCAGCAGCTACGGCGAAAATCAGCCCCAGCATTTT	CASSYGENQPQHF	TRBV6-5	TRBJ1-5	few	.
TGTGCCAGCAGCGTGACAGACTACGAGCAGTACTTC	CASSVTDYEQYF	TRBV5-6	TRBJ2-7	few	.
TGTGCTAGTGGATTGACAGGGGGGAACACTGAAGCTTTCTTT	CASGLTGGNTEAFF	TRBV12-5	TRBJ1-1	many	TRBD1
TGTGCCAGCAGCCCCGAAGCTAGTCAAGAGACCCAGTACTTC	CASSPEASQETQYF	TRBV11-2	TRBJ2-5	many	.
TGCGCCAGCAGCTCTGGGACAGGGGCCTCCTACAATGAGCAGTTCTTC	CASSSGTGASYNEQFF	TRBV5-1	TRBJ2-1	.	TRBD1
TGTGCCAGTGGTATGTCCCCGGCAGGGACCTCCGGAGCTTTCTTT	CASGMSPAGTSGAFF	TRBV19	TRBJ1-1	.	.
TGTGCCAGCAGCCTTAAGGCTAGACAGGGATTAAACACTGAAGCTTTCTTT	CASSLKARQGLNTEAFF	TRBV7-9	TRBJ1-1	.	TRBD1
TGTGCTAGTGGTTTGCCCGACGGGGACAGGCCGGTGGGGGAGACCCAGTACTTC	CASGLPDGDRPVGETQYF	TRBV12-5	TRBJ2-5	.	TRBD1
TGTGCCAGTAGTAAGACACCGGGACTAGCGACAGAGACCCAGTACTTC	CASSKTPGLATETQYF	TRBV19	TRBJ2-5	many	TRBD2
TGCGCCAGCAGCTTGGGCCGGGGAATGGCAACTAATGAAAAACTGTTTTTT	CASSLGRGMATNEKLFF	TRBV5-1	TRBJ1-4	many	.
TGCAGTGCTAGCGTGGCGGGGGGGGCCAAAAACATTCAGTACTTC	CSASVAGGAKNIQYF	TRBV20-1	TRBJ2-4	many	TRBD2
TGTGCCAGCAGTCCCCCCACCGACAGGGGCTATGGCTACACCTTC	CASSPPTDRGYGYTF	TRBV5-5	TRBJ1-2	many	TRBD1
TGTGCCAGCAGTTCCCCTGGCGGTAGCGGCTATGGCTACACCTTC	CASSSPGGSGYGYTF	TRBV6-5	TRBJ1-2	.	.
TGCAGTGCTAGTACGTCGACAGGCGGTAATGAAAAACTGTTTTTT	CSASTSTGGNEKLFF	TRBV20-1	TRBJ1-4	many	.
TGTGCCAGCAGCTTAGAGACCCCCCGGACAGGGGCGAACACCGGGGAGCTGTTTTTT	CASSLETPRTGANTGELFF	TRBV11-2	TRBJ2-2	.	TRBD1
TGTGCCAGCAGCTGGGGGGGCGGGAGGGAGCAGTACTTC	CASSWGGGREQYF	TRBV7-2	TRBJ2-7	.	TRBD2
TGTGCCAGCAGTCCCCCCGCAGAGGTTTTCTACGAGCAGTACTTC	CASSPPAEVFYEQYF	TRBV28	TRBJ2-7	many	.
TGTGCCTGGAGTAAGCTGACCGGGACTAGTGACTATTTT	CAWSKLTGTSDYF	TRBV30	TRBJ2-3	.	TRBD2
TGTGCCAGCAGCCGAGGGGGATGGGAAGCTTTCTTT	CASSRGGWEAFF	TRBV3-1	TRBJ1-1	.	.
TGTGCCAGCTCCCTGGAGCCCAATTCACCCCTCCACTTT	CASSLEPNSPLHF	TRBV28	TRBJ1-6	many	.
TGTGCCAGCAGATCTGACGGTTCACCCCTCCACTTT	CASRSDGSPLHF	TRBV7-9	TRBJ1-6	few	.
TGTGCCAGCAGCATACCGGGGACTAGCGGGAGGATTACGCAGTATTTT	CASSIPGTSGRITQYF	TRBV7-2	TRBJ2-3	once	TRBD2
TGTGCTAGCAGCCGTGAGGGAGGACGGGGCGAGCAGTACTTC	CASSREGGRGEQYF	TRBV7-7	TRBJ2-7	many	.
TGTGCCAGCCAGGGGAGGATCTCCTACGAGCAGTACTTC	CASQGRISYEQYF	TRBV5-6	TRBJ2-7	.	.
TGTGCCAGCAGCTTAGATCGGGGTTCACCCCTCCACTTT	CASSLDRGSPLHF	TRBV11-2	TRBJ1-6	.	.
TGTGCCAGCAGCAGACAGGAGATGAACACTGAAGCTTTCTTT	CASSRQEMNTEAFF	TRBV6-1	TRBJ1-1	many	.